This T cell receptor beta chain comes out of a study of T cell responses to AZD1222 COVID-19 vaccine. General study findings and limits: The study found Spike-specific TCR breadth and depth rose after two AZD1222 doses. Reportedly, nearly half of unique spike TCRs recognized epitopes outside B.1.351/B.1.1.7 mutations. White British ancestry dominated among donors, who included more females, and clonal diversity was possibly underestimated.

Method: immunoSEQ multiplex PCR; TCRdb's copy keeps in-frame clones and lacks some. Seen here are about 110,000 clones, 94% observed once, and the top ten hold 2.5% to 3%. Investigators merged groups given second doses at roughly 4 or roughly 12 weeks. Between the trimmed V and J ends, which lost 4 bases and 6 bases, there was a span of 13 bases. Looked up from germline, CDR1 is SGHAT and CDR2 is FQNNGV. CDR3 size: 13 residues. On this clone itself: Its antigen is currently unknown.

The source is an adult who received the AZD1222 COVID-19 vaccine. The J gene is TRBJ2-7, the V gene TRBV11-2; no reliable D call. Source: peripheral blood, taken 28 days after the second AZD1222 dose. The CDR3 region is CASSSRLPPEQYF. CDR3 DNA: TGTGCCAGCAGCTCCCGACTGCCTCCCGAGCAGTACTTC.